The following is a T cell receptor (beta chain) sequence with its context. The CDR3 consists of 15 residues. Germline CDR1 and CDR2: MDHEN and SYDVKM. Trimming removed 6 bases at V and 3 bases at J, with 15 bases between. The data derive from a study of blood T cell repertoires in COVID-19. Across the study: Researchers got acute and convalescent COVID-19 samples from the United States, Italy and Spain. PBMCs, B-cell-depleted T cells, or T cells provided the cDNA or gDNA that made up the material.

As handled by the study authors: Estimates of nucleated cell counts were drawn from the amplification of reference gene primers. The repertoire was sequenced with immunoSEQ multiplex PCR; TCRdb's copy has only in-frame clones and lacks some. That table gives V, J and clone size, and the DNA gave D and trimming. The sample lists roughly 250,000 clones; 65% to 90% were seen once. Sequenced material: peripheral blood. This TCR was sampled from a woman older than 75 with active or convalescent COVID-19. The chain combines TRBV28 with TRBJ2-4; tentatively, D is TRBD2 (5 bases). CDR3 loop: CASSPAGDGKNIQYF. The CDR3 nucleotides are TGTGCCAGCAGCCCCGCGGGTGATGGCAAAAACATTCAGTACTTC.